Detailed here is one T cell receptor (beta chain). The antigen is not known. Clones were sequenced by immunoSEQ multiplex PCR, and TCRdb holds only the in-frame ones, with some missing. Here the sample spans around 67,000 clones, 65% to 85% being singletons. This specimen belongs to a study of a mutant IDH1 vaccine in newly diagnosed glioma. Per the germline V gene, CDR1 is SGHDT and CDR2 is YYEEEE. The V and J ends lost 0 bases and 7 bases respectively, with 5 bases between them. There are 13 residues in the CDR3. Specified time point: baseline, week 1 (first vaccination visit). Treatment described: pre-vaccination baseline after standard-of-care therapy. Whole-study findings and limits: Pseudoprogression appears to have had no connection to changes in top peripheral T cell clonotypes. Induction of immune responses by the vaccine occurred in 85% to 95% of patients.

The sequencing here drew on peripheral blood mononuclear cells (PBMCs), taken from a glioma patient treated with radiotherapy, temozolomide or both. The sequence derives from a woman aged 18 to 35 with glioma. Some clones in this sample may be carry-over from other donors' samples. The chain links TRBV5-6 to TRBJ1-6; no reliable D call. CDR3 nucleotide sequence: TGTGCCAGCAGCTTGGCTGGGAATTCACCCCTCCACTTT. Its translation: CASSLAGNSPLHF.